One and the same sample provided the 16 T cell receptor beta chains below, sequenced in a study of CXCR3-negative and CXCR3-positive naive CD8 T cells. The authors made the TRB cDNA libraries by 5' RACE using UMI labels. TCRdb re-called the 5' RACE reads; one entry per CDR3 protein, DNA not given. The repertoire table contains roughly 56,000 distinct CDR3 sequences. Sequencing was done on a sample of naive CXCR3- CD8+ T cells from blood. Subset given: CD45RO-CCR7+CD27+CD95- naive CD8+ T cells lacking CXCR3 (TNR3-). The receptors originated from a human donor in good health. Some clones in this sample may be carry-over from other donors' samples.

The CDR3: CASSLISSLYNSPLHF. The rearrangement links TRBV4-1 to TRBJ1-6. The CDR3 has 16 residues. Germline CDR1 MGHRA, CDR2 YSYEKL.

The rearrangement uses TRBV15 and TRBJ1-2. Germline V CDR1 and CDR2: LNHNV, YYDKDF (reference sequence). CDR3 length: 13 amino acids. The CDR3 protein is CATSSERSYGYTF.

This chain links TRBV28 with TRBJ2-5; the TRBD1 assignment by TCRdb is unverifiable without DNA. The CDR3 covers 15 residues. Looked up from germline, CDR1 is MDHEN and CDR2 is SYDVKM. CDR3: CASRTQQGALETQYF.

The rearrangement links TRBV19 to TRBJ1-1. In germline, CDR1 is LNHDA, CDR2 SQIVND (reference sequence). This CDR3 comprises 13 residues. The CDR3 loop is CASSETMNTEAFF.

The chain links TRBV7-9 to TRBJ2-7; TCRdb indicates TRBD1, and absent DNA this call remains unverified. The CDR3 has 15 amino acids. Germline CDR1 and CDR2: SEHNR and FQNEAQ (reference sequence). The CDR3 reads CASSLTGGPSGEQYF.

Here the CDR3 reads CASSLGTGAEQYF. The J gene is TRBJ2-7, the V gene TRBV7-2; no DNA is available, so the TRBD1 call from TCRdb remains unchecked. The CDR3 length is 13 residues. Germline V gene data show CDR1 as SGHTA and CDR2 as FQGNSA.

The chain couples TRBV7-2 to TRBJ2-3; the TCRdb call, TRBD1, lacks DNA for checking. This CDR3 is 15 amino acids long. The germline V gene encodes CDR1 SGHTA and CDR2 FQGNSA. The CDR3 loop reads CASSSWAAGTDTQYF.

This chain uses TRBV6-5 with TRBJ2-7; TCRdb returns TRBD1, unconfirmable since there is no DNA. CDR1 MNHEY and CDR2 SVGAGI come from the germline V gene. The CDR3 has 15 amino acids. This chain's CDR3 is CASRWGQGVSYEQYF.

This clonotype ranks as medium-sized (0.01 to 0.1%) in terms of frequency. The chain joins TRBV7-6 to TRBJ2-3; the D call of TRBD1 rests on TCRdb alone, since no DNA is present to check it. This CDR3 is 14 amino acids long. Germline-derived CDR1 and CDR2 are SGHVS and FNYEAQ. CDR3 sequence: CASSPSLFQDTQYF.

The rearrangement links TRBV29-1 to TRBJ2-1. Germline lookup yields CDR1 SQVTM and CDR2 ANQGSEA. The CDR3 is 13 residues long. CDR3 sequence: CSVAGLNYNEQFF.

The J gene is TRBJ2-2, the V gene TRBV7-3; there is no DNA to check the TCRdb D call of TRBD1. Per germline, CDR1 SGHTA and CDR2 FQGTGA. The CDR3 extends over 14 amino acids. This CDR3 is CASTSDRVQGELFF. Variable domain in full (rest from reference TRBV7-3 and TRBJ2-2): GAGVSQTPSNKVTEKGKYVELRCDPISGHTALYWYRQSLGQGPEFLIYFQGTGAADDSGLPNDRFFAVRPEGSVSTLKIQRTERGDSAVYLCASTSDRVQGELFFGEGSRLTVL.

This chain links TRBV6-2 or TRBV6-3 with TRBJ2-1; TCRdb proposes TRBD1, but this gene call is untestable without DNA. The V gene's germline CDR1 is MNHEY and CDR2 SVGEGT. The CDR3 covers 17 residues. CDR3 in amino acids: CASSRSGTTSSYNEQFF.

The chain uses TRBV6-2 or TRBV6-3 and TRBJ2-7; absent DNA, TCRdb's TRBD1 call cannot be checked. Germline values: CDR1 MNHEY, CDR2 SVGEGT. CDR3 size: 13 residues. The CDR3 spells CASARDRVYEQYF.

The genes are TRBV29-1 and TRBJ2-7; no DNA is available, so the TRBD1 call from TCRdb remains unchecked. Germline CDR1 SQVTM, CDR2 ANQGSEA. This CDR3 contains 12 residues. The CDR3 here is CSVEGRAYEQYF.

The V and J genes are TRBV27 and TRBJ2-7; TCRdb proposes TRBD1, but this gene call is untestable without DNA. This CDR3 comprises 13 residues. The germline V gene encodes CDR1 MNHEY and CDR2 SMNVEV (reference sequence). The CDR3 loop reads CASSIGTAYEQYF.

The chain employs TRBV7-9 and TRBJ1-5. Germline V gives CDR1 SEHNR, CDR2 FQNEAQ (reference sequence). The CDR3 runs to 12 residues. CDR3 sequence reads: CASSLVGDLQHF.